Below, 5 T cell receptor beta chains from the same sample are listed, as sequenced in a study of shared clonotypes between healthy human individuals. Profiled with immunoSEQ multiplex PCR; TCRdb holds only in-frame clones, not every one. Of some 2,000,000 clones in the sample, under 97% were seen once. Sequences were obtained from naive CD4+ T cells sorted from blood. Subset here: CD45RA+ positively selected. These receptors all come from a man aged 18-30 years in good health.

The chain couples TRBV27 to TRBJ2-7; 8 bases agree with TRBD1. Germline trimming cut 6 bases from V and 4 bases from J; bases unmatched to any gene: 14. The CDR3 spans 16 residues. Germline V CDR1 and CDR2: MNHEY, SMNVEV (reference sequence). In DNA form, the CDR3 reads TGTGCCAGCAGCTTGACAGGGGTAACAATGTGGTACGAGCAGTACTTC. Protein: CASSLTGVTMWYEQYF.

This clone was seen once. V usage is TRBV6-5 and J usage is TRBJ1-2, with D uncertain. Trimming cost V 0 bases and J 3 bases, with 8 bases left between them. Germline V gives CDR1 MNHEY, CDR2 SVGAGI. CDR3 length: 14 amino acids. The CDR3 spells CASSYSKVHYGYTF. The CDR3, as DNA: TGTGCCAGCAGTTACTCGAAGGTCCACTATGGCTACACCTTC.

V gene TRBV4-1 combines with J gene TRBJ2-7, with a weak D call TRBD2 (6 bases). The CDR3 is made up of 14 amino acids. V lost 3 bases and J lost 2, with 11 bases in between. Germline CDR1 and CDR2: MGHRA and YSYEKL. This CDR3 reads CASSQGGVTYEQYF. The CDR3 DNA is TGCGCCAGCAGCCAGGGAGGAGTAACCTACGAGCAGTACTTC.

The chain is built from TRBV7-9 and TRBJ2-7; D is possibly TRBD1 (5 bases). Per germline, CDR1 SEHNR and CDR2 FQNEAQ (reference sequence). This CDR3 contains 12 residues. V lost 7 bases and J 3 bases, leaving 10 bases between the germline ends. CDR3 nucleotides: TGTGCCAGCACGGCAGGGTACTACGAGCAGTACTTC. Translation gives CASTAGYYEQYF.

This rearrangement joins TRBV5-4 to TRBJ1-2; D not certain. The CDR3 length is 14 residues. Trimming cost V 4 bases and J 1 base, with 11 bases left between them. Germline assignment: CDR1 SGHNT and CDR2 YYREEE (reference sequence). The CDR3 nucleotides read TGTGCCAGCAGCGGTGAAGAACTTAACTATGGCTACACCTTC. Protein product: CASSGEELNYGYTF. The variable domain in full, with the rest retrieved from reference TRBV5-4 and TRBJ1-2, is ETGVTQSPTHLIKTRGQQVTLRCSSQSGHNTVSWYQQALGQGPQFIFQYYREEENGRGNFPPRFSGLQFPNYSSELNVNALELDDSALYLCASSGEELNYGYTFGSGTRLTVV.